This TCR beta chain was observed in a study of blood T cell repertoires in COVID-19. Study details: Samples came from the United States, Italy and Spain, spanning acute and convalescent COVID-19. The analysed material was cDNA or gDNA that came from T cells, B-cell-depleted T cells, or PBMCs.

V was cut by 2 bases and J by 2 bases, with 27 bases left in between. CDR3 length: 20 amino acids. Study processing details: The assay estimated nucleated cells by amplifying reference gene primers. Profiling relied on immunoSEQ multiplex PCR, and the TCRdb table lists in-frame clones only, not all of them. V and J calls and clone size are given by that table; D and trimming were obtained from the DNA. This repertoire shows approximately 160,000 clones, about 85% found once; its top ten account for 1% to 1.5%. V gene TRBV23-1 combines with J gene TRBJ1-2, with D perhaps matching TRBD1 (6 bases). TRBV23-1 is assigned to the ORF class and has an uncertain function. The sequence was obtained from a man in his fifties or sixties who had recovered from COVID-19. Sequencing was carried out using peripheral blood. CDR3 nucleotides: TGCGCCAGCAGTCAAACCCCGCCGGGGGGGGCACAGGGTGAAAACTATGGCTACACCTTC. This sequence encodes CASSQTPPGGAQGENYGYTF.